The 20 T cell receptor beta chains below were found in one sample sequenced in a study of neoadjuvant nivolumab and ipilimumab in lung cancer. The method was immunoSEQ multiplex PCR; TCRdb's version includes in-frame clones alone and lacks a portion of them. Counted here are 15,000 to 20,000 clones, 65% to 85% occurring once; the ten biggest clones make up 9%. Sequencing was performed on tumor tissue, taken after neoadjuvant nivolumab, alone or with ipilimumab, at or shortly before surgery. These receptors came from an adult with non-small cell lung cancer.

The chain recombines TRBV5-6 with TRBJ1-1; no clear D gene. The germline V gene has CDR1 SGHDT and CDR2 YYEEEE. Deletions cut 1 base from V and 1 base from J, with 5 bases between. The CDR3 loop spans 13 amino acids. CDR3 loop: CASSLRENTEAFF. The CDR3 DNA reads TGTGCCAGCAGCTTGCGAGAGAACACTGAAGCTTTCTTT.

J is TRBJ1-4 and V is TRBV7-2, with no clear D. This CDR3 contains 14 residues. Germline lookup yields CDR1 SGHTA and CDR2 FQGNSA. V shed 2 bases and J shed 5 bases, with 9 bases lying between them. The CDR3 DNA is TGTGCCAGCAGCTTAAACAGTGGGAATGAAAAACTGTTTTTT. Its translation: CASSLNSGNEKLFF. Variable domain in full (rest from reference TRBV7-2 and TRBJ1-4): GAGVSQSPSNKVTEKGKDVELRCDPISGHTALYWYRQSLGQGLEFLIYFQGNSAPDKSGLPSDRFSAERTGGSVSTLTIQRTQQEDSAVYLCASSLNSGNEKLFFGSGTQLSVL.

The chain joins TRBV7-6 to TRBJ2-7; TRBD2 is a possible D gene (6 bases). V lost 5 bases, J lost 1 base, and 21 bases lay in between. CDR3 length equals 17 residues. Germline V CDR1 and CDR2: SGHVS, FNYEAQ. The CDR3 DNA reads TGTGCCAGCAGCACACCTTTTGGCGGGGAAAAGTCCTACGAGCAGTACTTC. Translation gives CASSTPFGGEKSYEQYF.

The rearrangement uses TRBV7-9 and TRBJ1-4; tentatively, D is TRBD1 (6 bases). This CDR3 has 12 amino acids. V was pared by 5 bases and J by 13 bases, with 14 bases between. Germline CDR1 is SEHNR and CDR2 is FQNEAQ (reference sequence). The CDR3 sequence: CASSRSRDILFF. CDR3 DNA sequence: TGTGCCAGCAGCCGCAGCCGGGACATACTGTTTTTT. The complete variable domain, with remaining parts taken from reference TRBV7-9 and TRBJ1-4, reads DTGVSQNPRHKITKRGQNVTFRCDPISEHNRLYWYRQTLGQGPEFLTYFQNEAQLEKSRLLSDRFSAERPKGSFSTLEIQRTEQGDSAMYLCASSRSRDILFFGSGTQLSVL.

V gene TRBV18 combines with J gene TRBJ1-3; no definite D call. The CDR3 totals 16 residues. V gave up 3 bases and J gave up 2 bases, with 14 bases separating them. Germline V lookup: CDR1 KGHSH, CDR2 LQKENI. The CDR3 spells CASSPPGRTPGNTIYF. As DNA, the CDR3 is TGTGCCAGCTCACCCCCGGGAAGAACCCCTGGAAACACCATATATTTT.

The chain employs TRBV28 and TRBJ2-5; 11 nucleotides match TRBD2. The V segment lost 3 bases and the J segment 5 bases; nucleotides outside the gene matches: 8. The CDR3 spans 16 residues. Germline assignment: CDR1 MDHEN and CDR2 SYDVKM. The CDR3 loop reads CASSLRLAGGAETQYF. The CDR3 region has the DNA TGTGCCAGCAGTTTGCGGCTAGCGGGGGGCGCGGAGACCCAGTACTTC.

This rearrangement joins TRBV7-6 to TRBJ2-7; 8 bases are a match to TRBD2. Germline V gene data show CDR1 as SGHVS and CDR2 as FNYEAQ. V was clipped by 5 bases and J by 6 bases; unmatched bases: 6. The CDR3 is 13 amino acids. CDR3: CASSPRLASEQYF. CDR3 nucleotide sequence: TGTGCCAGCAGCCCCAGACTAGCGAGCGAGCAGTACTTC.

V is TRBV6-5 and J is TRBJ1-6; no clear D. Germline lookup yields CDR1 MNHEY and CDR2 SVGAGI. CDR3 length: 15 amino acids. Trimming stripped 2 bases from V and 7 bases from J, with 12 bases between. CDR3 loop: CASSYGRDGNSPLHF. CDR3 nucleotides: TGTGCCAGCAGTTACGGTAGGGATGGAAATTCACCCCTCCACTTT.

The V and J genes are TRBV6-1 and TRBJ1-5, with D possibly being TRBD1 (5 bases). The V end lost 6 bases, the J end lost 7 bases, and 16 bases lay between the germline ends. CDR1 is MNHNS and CDR2 is SASEGT in the germline V gene. This CDR3 region has 14 residues. The CDR3 region is CASSAPGYRQPQHF. CDR3 in DNA: TGTGCCAGCAGCGCACCAGGGTACAGACAGCCCCAGCATTTT.

The J gene is TRBJ1-6, the V gene TRBV7-9; weak D call: TRBD1 (5 bases). The CDR3 is 16 residues long. Deletions cut 5 bases from V and 7 bases from J, with 18 bases between. Per the germline V gene, CDR1 is SEHNR and CDR2 is FQNEAQ (reference sequence). As DNA, the CDR3 is TGTGCCAGCAGCCAACTTTCGGGGACGGCGAATTCACCCCTCCACTTT. Protein product: CASSQLSGTANSPLHF. The complete variable domain, with remaining parts taken from reference TRBV7-9 and TRBJ1-6, reads DTGVSQNPRHKITKRGQNVTFRCDPISEHNRLYWYRQTLGQGPEFLTYFQNEAQLEKSRLLSDRFSAERPKGSFSTLEIQRTEQGDSAMYLCASSQLSGTANSPLHFGNGTRLTVT.

The chain combines TRBV7-2 with TRBJ1-1, with D possibly being TRBD1 (6 bases). Germline values: CDR1 SGHTA, CDR2 FQGNSA. The CDR3 consists of 12 residues. Trimming took off 4 bases at V and 9 bases at J, with 12 bases between the two ends. As DNA, the CDR3 is TGTGCCAGCAGCTCCGGGACAACTAAAGCTTTCTTT. This translates into CASSSGTTKAFF. Filled out from reference TRBV7-2 and TRBJ1-1, the complete variable domain reads GAGVSQSPSNKVTEKGKDVELRCDPISGHTALYWYRQSLGQGLEFLIYFQGNSAPDKSGLPSDRFSAERTGGSVSTLTIQRTQQEDSAVYLCASSSGTTKAFFGQGTRLTVV.

The V gene is TRBV9, the J gene TRBJ1-5, with D uncertain. CDR1 is SGDLS and CDR2 is YYNGEE in the germline V gene. The CDR3 runs 14 residues. V lost 5 bases, J lost 0 bases, and 9 bases lay in between. CDR3 nucleotide sequence: TGTGCCAGCAGGCGACTCGATAGCAATCAGCCCCAGCATTTT. This sequence encodes CASRRLDSNQPQHF.

This chain links TRBV6-1 with TRBJ1-3; 7 nucleotides agree with TRBD1. The CDR3 has 15 amino acids. Germline CDR1 and CDR2: MNHNS and SASEGT. V shed 6 bases and J 8 bases; nucleotides not matched to a gene: 13. This CDR3 reads CASSPRQGRGDTIYF. DNA of the CDR3: TGTGCCAGCAGCCCTAGACAGGGCAGAGGAGACACCATATATTTT.

The V call is TRBV10-3, the J call TRBJ1-2; maybe TRBD1 (6 bases). CDR1 is ENHRY and CDR2 is SYGVKD in the germline V gene. This CDR3 has 11 amino acids. With 10 bases removed from V and 4 bases from J, the gap between germline ends came to 10 bases. The chain's CDR3 is CATRGSYGYTF. CDR3 nucleotides: TGTGCCACCAGGGGTAGCTATGGCTACACCTTC.

This chain connects TRBV5-1 to TRBJ2-5, with a weak D call TRBD1 (5 bases). Trimming shortened V by 2 bases and J by 1 base, and 12 bases separated the two germline ends. This CDR3 has 15 residues. Germline V gene lookup returns CDR1 SGHRS and CDR2 YFSETQ. CDR3 region: CASSLAAGFQETQYF. The CDR3 nucleotides are TGCGCCAGCAGCTTAGCCGCAGGGTTCCAAGAGACCCAGTACTTC.

This chain's CDR3 is CATMGLAGVNEQFF. The DNA for the CDR3 is TGTGCCACCATGGGCCTAGCGGGGGTTAATGAGCAGTTCTTC. The chain combines TRBV11-2 with TRBJ2-1, with TRBD2 matching 10 bases. The CDR3 is made up of 14 amino acids. CDR1 and CDR2 (germline): SGHAT, FQNNGV. The ends lost 10 bases at V and 7 bases at J; junction bases unmatched: 10. The entire variable domain, with the rest obtained from reference TRBV11-2 and TRBJ2-1, is as follows: EAGVAQSPRYKIIEKRQSVAFWCNPISGHATLYWYQQILGQGPKLLIQFQNNGVVDDSQLPKDRFSAERLKGVDSTLKIQPAKLEDSAVYLCATMGLAGVNEQFFGPGTRLTVL.

V and J are TRBV7-9 and TRBJ1-6; possibly TRBD1 for D (6 bases). The CDR3 is 12 residues long. Germline lookup yields CDR1 SEHNR and CDR2 FQNEAQ (reference sequence). Trimming shortened V by 8 bases and J by 7 bases, and 9 bases separated the two germline ends. CDR3 region: CASSGVNSPLHF. DNA for the CDR3: TGTGCCAGCTCAGGGGTAAATTCACCCCTCCACTTT.

V gene TRBV10-3 combines with J gene TRBJ2-7, with 8 bases fitting TRBD2. Germline-derived CDR1 and CDR2 are ENHRY and SYGVKD. Trimming cost V 6 bases and J 4 bases; bases outside gene matches: 5. This CDR3 contains 13 residues. The CDR3 sequence is CAISRAGEYEQYF. The CDR3 nucleotides are TGTGCCATCAGCCGAGCGGGGGAGTACGAGCAGTACTTC.

The rearrangement links TRBV7-2 to TRBJ2-2; D is tentatively TRBD1 or TRBD2 (6 bases each). Trimming shortened V by 6 bases and J by 5 bases, and 19 bases separated the two germline ends. The germline V gene has CDR1 SGHTA and CDR2 FQGNSA. The CDR3 is 16 residues long. In DNA form, the CDR3 reads TGTGCCAGCAGTTACTGGGGGGTAGGGGGGACCGGGGAGCTGTTTTTT. This encodes CASSYWGVGGTGELFF.

The chain recombines TRBV6-6 with TRBJ1-2, with 7 bases that match TRBD1. V dropped 0 bases and J dropped 7; count of bases not matched to a gene: 2. The CDR3 loop spans 13 amino acids. The germline CDR1 and CDR2 sequences are MNHNY and SVGAGI (reference sequence). This chain's CDR3 is CASSYSNRGGYTF. Here the CDR3 DNA reads TGTGCCAGCAGTTACTCCAACAGGGGTGGCTACACCTTC.